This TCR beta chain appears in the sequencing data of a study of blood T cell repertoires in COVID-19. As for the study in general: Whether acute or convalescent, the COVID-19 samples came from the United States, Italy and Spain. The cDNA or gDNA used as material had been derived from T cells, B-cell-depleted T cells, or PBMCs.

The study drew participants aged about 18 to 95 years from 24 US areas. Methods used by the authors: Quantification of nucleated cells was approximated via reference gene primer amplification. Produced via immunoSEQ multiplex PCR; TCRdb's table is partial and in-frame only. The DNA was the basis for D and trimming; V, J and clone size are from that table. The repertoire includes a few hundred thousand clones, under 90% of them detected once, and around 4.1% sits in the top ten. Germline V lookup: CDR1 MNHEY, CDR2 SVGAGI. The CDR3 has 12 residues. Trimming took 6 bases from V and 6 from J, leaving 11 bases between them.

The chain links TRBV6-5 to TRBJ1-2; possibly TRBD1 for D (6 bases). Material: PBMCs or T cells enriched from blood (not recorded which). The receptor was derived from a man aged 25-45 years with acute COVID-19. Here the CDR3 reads CASRRRQDGYTF. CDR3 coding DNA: TGTGCCAGCAGAAGGAGACAGGATGGCTACACCTTC.